This T cell receptor beta chain was found in a study of blood T cells in healthy people across ages. A sample-barcoded 5' primer and a J-beta primer mix were used in a second PCR of about 6 to 11 cycles. Tagging of each cDNA molecule was performed by a template-switch adaptor with 12 random nucleotides. In TCRdb, the 5' RACE reads were re-called with MiXCR into one record per CDR3 protein. There are 800,000 to 1,000,000 distinct CDR3 sequences in the sample; 48% occur only once, and about an eighth lies in the top ten. Germline CDR1 DFQATT, CDR2 SNEGSKA (reference sequence). CDR3 length: 14 amino acids.

This TCR derives from a young man in good health. J is TRBJ2-3 and V is TRBV20-1, with TRBD2 matching 11 bases. The specimen was blood. The CDR3 DNA follows: TGCGGACCGAGTAGCGGGGGGGCACCAGATACGCAGTATTTT. Residues: CGPSSGGAPDTQYF.